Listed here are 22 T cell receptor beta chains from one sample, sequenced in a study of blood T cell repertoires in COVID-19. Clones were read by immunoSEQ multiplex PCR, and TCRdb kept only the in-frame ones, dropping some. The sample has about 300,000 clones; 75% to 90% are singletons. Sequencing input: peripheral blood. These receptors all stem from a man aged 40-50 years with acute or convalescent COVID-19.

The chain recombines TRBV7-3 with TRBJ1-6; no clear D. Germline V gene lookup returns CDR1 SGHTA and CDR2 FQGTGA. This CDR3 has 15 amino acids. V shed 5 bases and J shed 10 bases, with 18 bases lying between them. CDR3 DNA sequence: TGTGCCAGCAGCCCCGGGCCTCGGGAGGGCTCACCCCTCCACTTT. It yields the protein CASSPGPREGSPLHF.

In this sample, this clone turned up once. CDR3 in DNA: TGTGCCAGCAGCTTCGACCAAACCGCGGCCCAGTACTTC. Amino acid sequence: CASSFDQTAAQYF. This chain uses TRBV5-4 with TRBJ2-5; no reliable D call. Looked up from germline, CDR1 is SGHNT and CDR2 is YYREEE (reference sequence). This CDR3 contains 13 residues. V gave up 2 bases and J gave up 9 bases, with 14 bases separating them.

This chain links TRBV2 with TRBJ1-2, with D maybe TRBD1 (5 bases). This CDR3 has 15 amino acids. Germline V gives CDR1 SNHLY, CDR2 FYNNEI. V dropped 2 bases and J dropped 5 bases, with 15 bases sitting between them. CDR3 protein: CASSEHGRDQYGYTF. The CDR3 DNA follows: TGTGCCAGCAGTGAACACGGCAGGGATCAGTATGGCTACACCTTC.

CDR3 protein: CASSQETRQGSNEQFF. Written as DNA, the CDR3 is TGTGCCAGCAGCCAAGAAACTCGGCAGGGGAGTAATGAGCAGTTCTTC. The V gene is TRBV3-1 (or the pseudogene TRBV3-2), the J gene TRBJ2-1; D may be TRBD1 (6 bases). The germline gives CDR1 LGHDT, CDR2 YNNKEL (reference sequence). The CDR3 extends over 16 amino acids. V was clipped by 0 bases and J by 7 bases, with 16 bases between them.

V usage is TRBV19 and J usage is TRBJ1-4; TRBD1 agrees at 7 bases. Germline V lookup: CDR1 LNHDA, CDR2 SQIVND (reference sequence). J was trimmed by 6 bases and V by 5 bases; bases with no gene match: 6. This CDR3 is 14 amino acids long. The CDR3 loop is CASSRSGTDEKLFF. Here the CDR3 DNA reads TGTGCCAGTAGTCGGAGTGGGACAGATGAAAAACTGTTTTTT. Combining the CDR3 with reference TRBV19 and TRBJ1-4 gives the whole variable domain DGGITQSPKYLFRKEGQNVTLSCEQNLNHDAMYWYRQDPGQGLRLIYYSQIVNDFQKGDIAEGYSVSREKKESFPLTVTSAQKNPTAFYLCASSRSGTDEKLFFGSGTQLSVL.

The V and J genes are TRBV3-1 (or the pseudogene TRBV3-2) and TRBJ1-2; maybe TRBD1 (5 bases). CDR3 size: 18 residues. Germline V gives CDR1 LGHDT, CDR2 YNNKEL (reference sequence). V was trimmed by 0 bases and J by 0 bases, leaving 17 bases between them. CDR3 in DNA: TGTGCCAGCAGCCAAGAGTCTGTCCGACAGCTACCTAACTATGGCTACACCTTC. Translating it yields CASSQESVRQLPNYGYTF.

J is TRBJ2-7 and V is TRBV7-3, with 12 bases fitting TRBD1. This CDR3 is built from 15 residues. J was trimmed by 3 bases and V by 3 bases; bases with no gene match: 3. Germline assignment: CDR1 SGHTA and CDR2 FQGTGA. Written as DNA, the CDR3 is TGTGCCAGCAGCTTTGGGACAGGGGGCAACTACGAGCAGTACTTC. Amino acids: CASSFGTGGNYEQYF.

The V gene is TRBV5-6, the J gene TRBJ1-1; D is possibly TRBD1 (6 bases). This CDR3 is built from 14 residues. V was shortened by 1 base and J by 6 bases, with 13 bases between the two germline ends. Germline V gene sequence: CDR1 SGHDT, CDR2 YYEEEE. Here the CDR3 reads CASSLPQQGSEAFF. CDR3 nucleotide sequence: TGTGCCAGCAGCTTGCCTCAACAGGGATCTGAAGCTTTCTTT.

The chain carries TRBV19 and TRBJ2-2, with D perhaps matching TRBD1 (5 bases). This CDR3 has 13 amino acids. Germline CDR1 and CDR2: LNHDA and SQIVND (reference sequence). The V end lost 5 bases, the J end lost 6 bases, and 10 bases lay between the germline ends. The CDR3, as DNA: TGTGCCAGTAGTGATAGCAGGGCCGGGGAGCTGTTTTTT. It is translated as CASSDSRAGELFF. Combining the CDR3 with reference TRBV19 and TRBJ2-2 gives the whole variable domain DGGITQSPKYLFRKEGQNVTLSCEQNLNHDAMYWYRQDPGQGLRLIYYSQIVNDFQKGDIAEGYSVSREKKESFPLTVTSAQKNPTAFYLCASSDSRAGELFFGEGSRLTVL.

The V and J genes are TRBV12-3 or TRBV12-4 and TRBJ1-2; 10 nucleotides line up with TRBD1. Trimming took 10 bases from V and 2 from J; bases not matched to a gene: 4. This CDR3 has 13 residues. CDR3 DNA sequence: TGTGCCACCCGGACAGGGGGGAACTATGGCTACACCTTC. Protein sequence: CATRTGGNYGYTF.

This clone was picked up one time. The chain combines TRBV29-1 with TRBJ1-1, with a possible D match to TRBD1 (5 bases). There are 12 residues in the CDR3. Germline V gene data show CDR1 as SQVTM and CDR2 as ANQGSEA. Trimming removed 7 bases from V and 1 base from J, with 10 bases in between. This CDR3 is CSARGGNTEAFF. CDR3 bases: TGCAGCGCGAGGGGCGGGAACACTGAAGCTTTCTTT.

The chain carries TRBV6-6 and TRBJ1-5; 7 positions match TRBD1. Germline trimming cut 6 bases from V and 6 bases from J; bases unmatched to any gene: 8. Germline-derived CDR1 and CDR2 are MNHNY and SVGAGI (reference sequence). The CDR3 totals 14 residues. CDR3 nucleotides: TGTGCCAGCAGGACCGACAGGGTGGGTCAGCCCCAGCATTTT. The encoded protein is CASRTDRVGQPQHF.

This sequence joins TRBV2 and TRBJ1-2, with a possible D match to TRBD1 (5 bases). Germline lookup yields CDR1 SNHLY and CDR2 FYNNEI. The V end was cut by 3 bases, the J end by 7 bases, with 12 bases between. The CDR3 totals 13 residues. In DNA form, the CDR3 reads TGTGCCAGCAGTGACCCAGGGAAAAGTGGCTACACCTTC. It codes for CASSDPGKSGYTF.

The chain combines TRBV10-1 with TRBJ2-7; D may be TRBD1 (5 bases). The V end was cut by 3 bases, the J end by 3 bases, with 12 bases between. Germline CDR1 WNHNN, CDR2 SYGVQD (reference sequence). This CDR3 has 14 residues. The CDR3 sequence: CASSDPRRGYEQYF. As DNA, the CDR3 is TGCGCCAGCAGTGACCCTAGAAGGGGCTACGAGCAGTACTTC.

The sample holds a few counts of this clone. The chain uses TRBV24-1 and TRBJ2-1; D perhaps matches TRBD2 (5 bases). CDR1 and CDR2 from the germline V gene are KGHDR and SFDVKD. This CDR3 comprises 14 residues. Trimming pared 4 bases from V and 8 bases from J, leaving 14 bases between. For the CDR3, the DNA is TGTGCCACCAGTGACCATGACCTCGGGGATGAGCAGTTCTTC. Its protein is CATSDHDLGDEQFF.

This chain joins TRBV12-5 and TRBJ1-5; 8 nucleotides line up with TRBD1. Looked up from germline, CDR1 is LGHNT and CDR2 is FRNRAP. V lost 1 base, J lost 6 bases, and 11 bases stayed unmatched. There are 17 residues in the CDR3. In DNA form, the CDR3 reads TGTGCTAGTGGTTTGGGGACTAGGACAGGGACCGGTCAGCCCCAGCATTTT. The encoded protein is CASGLGTRTGTGQPQHF. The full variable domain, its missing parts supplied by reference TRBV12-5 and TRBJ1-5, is DARVTQTPRHKVTEMGQEVTMRCQPILGHNTVFWYRQTMMQGLELLAYFRNRAPLDDSGMPKDRFSAEMPDATLATLKIQPSEPRDSAVYFCASGLGTRTGTGQPQHFGDGTRLSIL.

CDR3 bases: TGTGCCAGCAGCTCGTCAGTAGGGACTTTAGGGGGCTACACCTTC. Translating it yields CASSSSVGTLGGYTF. V usage is TRBV11-2 and J usage is TRBJ1-2, with a possible D match to TRBD1 (5 bases). The CDR3 consists of 15 residues. Germline CDR1 and CDR2: SGHAT and FQNNGV. V lost 4 bases, J lost 8 bases, and 20 bases lay in between.

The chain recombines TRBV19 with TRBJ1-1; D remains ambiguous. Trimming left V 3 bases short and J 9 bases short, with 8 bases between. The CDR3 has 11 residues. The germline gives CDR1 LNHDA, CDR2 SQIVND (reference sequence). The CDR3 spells CASSIGRKAFF. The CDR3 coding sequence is TGTGCCAGTAGTATTGGCAGAAAAGCTTTCTTT.

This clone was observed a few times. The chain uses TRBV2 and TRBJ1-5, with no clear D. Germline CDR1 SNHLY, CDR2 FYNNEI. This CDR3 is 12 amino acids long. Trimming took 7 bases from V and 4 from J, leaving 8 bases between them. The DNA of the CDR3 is TGTGCCAGCACGGAGGGAAATCAGCCCCAGCATTTT. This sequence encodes CASTEGNQPQHF.

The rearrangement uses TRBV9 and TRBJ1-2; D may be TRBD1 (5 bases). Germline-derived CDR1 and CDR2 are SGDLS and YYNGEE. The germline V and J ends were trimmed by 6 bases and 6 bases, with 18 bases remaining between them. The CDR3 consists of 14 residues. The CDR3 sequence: CASNPGGIENGYTF. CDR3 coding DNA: TGTGCCAGCAACCCCGGGGGGATCGAGAATGGCTACACCTTC.

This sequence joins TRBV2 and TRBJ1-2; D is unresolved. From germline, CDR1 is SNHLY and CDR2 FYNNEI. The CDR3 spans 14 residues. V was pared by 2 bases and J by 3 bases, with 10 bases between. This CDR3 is CASSEFRWDYGYTF. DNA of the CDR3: TGTGCCAGCAGTGAATTCAGGTGGGACTATGGCTACACCTTC.

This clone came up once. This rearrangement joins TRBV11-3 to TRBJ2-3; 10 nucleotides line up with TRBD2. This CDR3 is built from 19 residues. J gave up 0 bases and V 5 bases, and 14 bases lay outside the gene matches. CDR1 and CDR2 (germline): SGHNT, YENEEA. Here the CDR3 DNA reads TGTGCCAGCAGCCCCGGGACTAGCGTCTACTCTACTAGCACAGATACGCAGTATTTT. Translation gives CASSPGTSVYSTSTDTQYF.